What follows describes a single T cell receptor (beta chain). Its antigen is undetermined. Germline assignment: CDR1 GTSNPN and CDR2 SVGIG (reference sequence). Trimming removed 1 base at V and 0 bases at J, with 15 bases between. CDR3 size: 16 residues. This sample was taken from a study of T cell therapy after organ transplantation. Here immunoSEQ multiplex PCR was the method, and the copy in TCRdb shows in-frame clones only, minus some. The sample records around 4,800 clones, 65% to 80% being singletons. Noted time point: 4-8 weeks after completion of therapy. These transplant recipients had drug-resistant or recurrent cytomegalovirus infection.

This TCR came from a human patient who had received a solid organ transplant and had CMV disease. Some T cells may originate from the graft donor. The specimen was CD8+ T cells from blood, collected after autologous CMV-specific T cell therapy. The rearrangement links TRBV30 to TRBJ1-1; D remains ambiguous. The DNA for the CDR3 is TGTGCCTGGAGTGAGATAGCCCTAACTCTGAACACTGAAGCTTTCTTT. Its translation: CAWSEIALTLNTEAFF.